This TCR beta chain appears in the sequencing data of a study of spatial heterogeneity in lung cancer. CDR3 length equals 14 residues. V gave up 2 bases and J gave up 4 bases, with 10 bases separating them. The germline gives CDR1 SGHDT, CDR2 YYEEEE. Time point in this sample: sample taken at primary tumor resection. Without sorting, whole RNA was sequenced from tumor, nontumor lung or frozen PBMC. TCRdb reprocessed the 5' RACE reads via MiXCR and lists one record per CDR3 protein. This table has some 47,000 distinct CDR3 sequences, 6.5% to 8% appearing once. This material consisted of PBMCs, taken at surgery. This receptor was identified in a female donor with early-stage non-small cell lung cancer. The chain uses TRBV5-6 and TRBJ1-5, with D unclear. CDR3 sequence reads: CASSFGQTNQPQHF. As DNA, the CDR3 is TGTGCCAGCAGCTTCGGGCAGACAAATCAGCCCCAGCATTTT.